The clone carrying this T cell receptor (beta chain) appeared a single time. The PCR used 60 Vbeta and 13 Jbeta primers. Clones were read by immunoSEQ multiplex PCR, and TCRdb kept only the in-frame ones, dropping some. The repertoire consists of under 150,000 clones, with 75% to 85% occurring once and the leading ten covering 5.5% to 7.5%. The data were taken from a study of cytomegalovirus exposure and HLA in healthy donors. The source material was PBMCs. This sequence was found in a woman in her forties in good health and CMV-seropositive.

CDR3 nucleotide sequence: TGTGCCAGCAGTGTTGGACTAGCGGACAATGAGCAGTTCTTC. Residues: CASSVGLADNEQFF. V gene TRBV6-4 combines with J gene TRBJ2-1; TRBD2 aligns across 10 bases. J gave up 5 bases and V 4 bases, and 2 bases lay outside the gene matches. The CDR3 is made up of 14 amino acids. Germline CDR1 reads MRHNA; CDR2 reads SNTAGT.